These 5 T cell receptor beta chains originate from one sample sequenced in a study of CD8+ T cells in alopecia areata (dated by TCRdb to between 2017 and 2018). In light of the paper, this sample's time point label describes: around 28 days on oral tofacitinib. The sample's treatment or condition, from its label and the paper: oral pan-JAK inhibitor, 5-10 mg twice daily. Library preparation employed the immunoSEQ multiplex PCR assay. RNA was extracted from all samples and reverse transcribed into cDNA as template for TCR sequencing. TCRdb holds this immuneACCESS table with in-frame rearrangements only. Some clones are missing; in checked studies, unresolved V genes explain under half, and the rest has no known cause. This sample lists 190,000 or so clones; 50% to 60% were detected once. The ten most abundant clones make up 3% to 3.5% of the sample. The specimen comprised CD4+ T cells sorted from blood, sampled at week 4, from a patient treated with tofacitinib. These receptor sequences come from a human donor with alopecia areata.

This sequence joins TRBV5-4 and TRBJ2-1; D is undetermined. The V gene's germline CDR1 is SGHNT and CDR2 YYREEE (reference sequence). CDR3 length equals 13 residues. V dropped 4 bases and J dropped 5 bases, with 10 bases sitting between them. This CDR3 is CASSLGFNNEQFF. In DNA form, the CDR3 reads TGTGCCAGCAGCCTCGGGTTTAACAATGAGCAGTTCTTC.

This clone came up once. The V call is TRBV30, the J call TRBJ1-5; 7 bases fit TRBD1. The CDR3 is 13 residues long. With 3 bases clipped from V and 7 bases from J, the junction kept 6 bases outside the gene matches. Germline V gene lookup returns CDR1 GTSNPN and CDR2 SVGIG (reference sequence). The CDR3 loop reads CAWRQGLGQPQHF. The CDR3, as DNA: TGTGCCTGGAGACAGGGGCTTGGGCAGCCCCAGCATTTT.

The CDR3 nucleotides read TGTGCCAGCATCGGAGCCGGGGCTCTTGGTTCACCCCTCCACTTT. This gives the protein CASIGAGALGSPLHF. V and J are TRBV2 and TRBJ1-6, with D possibly matching TRBD1 (5 bases). V lost 7 bases and J 9 bases, leaving 19 bases between the germline ends. This CDR3 has 15 amino acids. Germline V gives CDR1 SNHLY, CDR2 FYNNEI.

The gene calls are TRBV20-1 and TRBJ2-5; D gene ambiguous. CDR3 length: 11 residues. Trimming removed 3 bases at V and 5 bases at J, with 7 bases between. Germline CDR1 and CDR2: DFQATT and SNEGSKA (reference sequence). The CDR3 region has the DNA TGCAGTGCTAGGAGAACGGAGACCCAGTACTTC. Encoded protein: CSARRTETQYF.

This chain connects TRBV29-1 to TRBJ1-1, with TRBD1 matching over 9 bases. CDR1 is SQVTM and CDR2 is ANQGSEA in the germline V gene. The CDR3 runs 13 residues. The V and J ends lost 4 bases and 6 bases, in that order; junction bases with no gene match: 6. CDR3 sequence: CSVGDREFSEAFF. The CDR3 bases are TGCAGCGTTGGGGACAGGGAGTTCTCTGAAGCTTTCTTT.